This TCR beta chain emerged from a study of blood T cell repertoires in COVID-19 (dated by TCRdb to 2020 to 2022). Concerning the study at large: The collaborator samples originated in the United States, Italy and Spain and spanned the acute and convalescent phases of COVID-19. The prospective study material was composed of cDNA or gDNA derived from T cells, B-cell-depleted T cells, or PBMCs. Deeply sampled blood TCRbeta repertoires from subjects exposed to, actively infected with, or recovered from COVID-19 were included in the dataset. A freely available public database, intended as a resource for researchers studying the immune response to SARS-CoV-2, is where the repertoires were released. The samples were drawn from the first 160 participants of the ongoing ImmuneRACE study and from over 950 subjects provided by 6 global collaborators. Nearly every sample came with metadata listing a de-identified subject ID, COVID-19 status, age in years and sex. Where HLA class I and class II types were available, the types were taken from metadata supplied by the sample provider, not from assay-based typing. General study outcomes and caveats: Clinical and demographic metadata were provided uncurated, with the amount varying by source and participant.

Via the germline V gene (reference sequence), CDR1 is LNHDA and CDR2 SQIVND. V ends up 8 bases short and J 7 bases short, with an unmatched junction base count of 6. The CDR3 holds 14 amino acids from the cysteine to the phenylalanine. Of the read, only the CDR3 DNA is kept; its 42 bases are in frame from base 1. Comments on this clone: Its antigen has not been determined. It has no much larger one-base neighbor in the sample; base qualities were not kept.

The immunoSEQ Assay, a bias-controlled multiplex PCR, was used to amplify TCRbeta CDR3 regions from genomic DNA. On the study's bioinformatics: The number of nucleated cells in each sample was estimated from the amplification of reference gene primers within the assay. To quantify the absolute abundance of each unique TCRbeta CDR3 rearrangement, sequence reads were collapsed and filtered. Productive Simpson clonality was computed per sample as the square root of Simpson's diversity index over productive rearrangements. TCRdb re-hosts the immuneACCESS table, in-frame sequences only. Its copies lack some clones; in the studies checked, an unresolved V gene accounts for under half of them, and the cause for the rest is not known. The V and J calls and clone size come from that table; D and trimming were worked out from the DNA. For this sample there are 130,000 to 150,000 clones; approximately 90% appear just once. The ten largest clonotypes hold around 15% of the sample.

One collaborating source in Seattle enrolled patients during active infection and followed them longitudinally through the course of disease. Each collaborating institution followed its own protocols to collect whole blood in K2EDTA tubes. Collaborator samples were shipped for TCRbeta analysis as frozen whole blood, isolated PBMCs, or DNA extracted from either sample type. The TCR originated in a man aged 18 to 30 with COVID-19, enrolled during active disease. The sample consisted of peripheral blood. The chain uses TRBV19 and TRBJ1-6, with 9 bases in between that match TRBD1. The DNA is TGTGCCAGTGCCACAGGGGGCCTCAATTCACCCCTCCACTTT. Translated, this gives CASATGGLNSPLHF. Reference TRBV19 and TRBJ1-6 genes cover what lies past the CDR3, so the full variable domain is DGGITQSPKYLFRKEGQNVTLSCEQNLNHDAMYWYRQDPGQGLRLIYYSQIVNDFQKGDIAEGYSVSREKKESFPLTVTSAQKNPTAFYLCASATGGLNSPLHFGNGTRLTVT.